A selection of T cell receptor beta chains follows, all from one sample in a study of spatial heterogeneity in lung cancer. TCRdb re-analysed the 5' RACE reads in MiXCR, keeping a single row per CDR3 protein. The sample has 35,000 to 55,000 distinct CDR3 sequences; roughly 7.1% are singletons. The sequences come from PBMCs, collected at surgery. Every receptor here comes from a female donor with early-stage non-small cell lung cancer. CDR3s include the opening cysteine and the closing phenylalanine or tryptophan. D genes are given only for firm matches. Rows give clone size only sometimes, using once, few, many, or a class for an expanded clone.

TRBJ1-1 | TRBV5-1 | . | many | TGCGCCAGCAGCTTTAAAGGTGAGAACACTGAAGCTTTCTTT | CASSFKGENTEAFF
TRBJ1-5 | TRBV30 | . | . | TGTGCCTGGTCTCGGACCAGCAATCAGCCCCAGCATTTT | CAWSRTSNQPQHF
TRBJ1-2 | TRBV4-1 | . | few | TGCGCCAGCAGCCAAGTCCGGGCCCTTTATGGCTACACCTTC | CASSQVRALYGYTF
TRBJ2-3 | TRBV7-9 | . | few | TGTGCCAGCAGCTTAGGAGGGGACCCAGATACGCAGTATTTT | CASSLGGDPDTQYF
TRBJ2-1 | TRBV24-1 | TRBD2 | many | TGTGCCACCAGTGATTTGCCGCGGGGGGGCTTATTAAATGAGCAGTTCTTC | CATSDLPRGGLLNEQFF
TRBJ2-3 | TRBV12-3/TRBV12-4 | . | many | TGTGCCAGCAGGCTCGCGGGTGGGGGGTTTGACGATACGCAGTATTTT | CASRLAGGGFDDTQYF
TRBJ1-2 | TRBV7-2 | . | many | TGTGCCAGCAGCCGGGACAAGGGCGGCTACACCTTC | CASSRDKGGYTF
TRBJ2-6 | TRBV12-3/TRBV12-4 | . | many | TGTGCCAGCAGTGGAGGGATGGTGTTTTCCGGGGCCAACGTCCTGACTTTC | CASSGGMVFSGANVLTF
TRBJ2-7 | TRBV7-9 | . | few | TGTGCCAGCAGCTCCCGCCCTTACGAGCAGTACTTC | CASSSRPYEQYF
TRBJ1-2 | TRBV18 | . | many | TGTGCCAGCTCACCTGATCAACTCTATGGCTACACCTTC | CASSPDQLYGYTF
TRBJ1-5 | TRBV13 | TRBD1 | . | TGTGCCAGCAGCATGGACAGGGACCAGCCCCAGCATTTT | CASSMDRDQPQHF
TRBJ1-1 | TRBV5-8 | . | few | TGTGCCAGCAGCTTCGGGTCGCCAGAAGCTTTCTTT | CASSFGSPEAFF
TRBJ1-5 | TRBV5-1 | . | many | TGCGCCAGCAGCTTGGCCCCAGATCAGCCCCAGCATTTT | CASSLAPDQPQHF
TRBJ2-7 | TRBV19 | . | few | TGTGCCAGTAGTATCGGACAGACCCTGATATCAAAGGAGCAGTACTTC | CASSIGQTLISKEQYF
TRBJ2-7 | TRBV27 | . | many | TGTGCCAGCAGTTTAACCTGGGCCCACCTCTACGAGCAGTACTTC | CASSLTWAHLYEQYF
TRBJ1-3 | TRBV12-3/TRBV12-4 | . | few | TGTGCCAGCAGTTCGTTACTACACACCATATATTTT | CASSSLLHTIYF
TRBJ1-2 | TRBV10-3 | TRBD1 | many | TGTGCCATCAGCCAGGGGGTGAACTATGGCTACACCTTC | CAISQGVNYGYTF
TRBJ1-2 | TRBV20-1 | TRBD1 | many | TGCAGTGCTCCGGGACAGGGCCCGCGAGACTATGGCTACACCTTC | CSAPGQGPRDYGYTF
TRBJ1-4 | TRBV6-5 | TRBD1 | . | TGTGCCAGCAGACCCGGGACAGGGGCCGTCGGAAAACTGTTTTTT | CASRPGTGAVGKLFF
TRBJ1-1 | TRBV6-2/TRBV6-3 | . | . | TGTGCCAGCAGTCCGAGGAGAGGAAACACTGAAGCTTTCTTT | CASSPRRGNTEAFF
TRBJ1-1 | TRBV5-1 | . | . | TGCGCCAGCAGCTTGCGTACGGAGGACACTGAAGCTTTCTTT | CASSLRTEDTEAFF
TRBJ2-1 | TRBV29-1 | TRBD1 | many | TGCAGCGTGGCGGGACAGGGGGTGAATGAGCAGTTCTTC | CSVAGQGVNEQFF
TRBJ1-1 | TRBV9 | . | many | TGTGCCAGCAGCGTCAATCCTCGGAGGACTGAAGCTTTCTTT | CASSVNPRRTEAFF
TRBJ1-2 | TRBV11-2 | . | few | TGTGCCAGCAGCCTCCCCTTAGAGTTTCGAGACCATGGCTACACCTTC | CASSLPLEFRDHGYTF
TRBJ1-4 | TRBV7-9 | . | few | TGTGCCATATCCACCCGGACAGCTACTAATGAAAAACTGTTTTTT | CAISTRTATNEKLFF
TRBJ2-3 | TRBV20-1 | . | many | TGCAGTGCTAGAGATGATGGGGGTAGCCGATCGCAGTATTTT | CSARDDGGSRSQYF
TRBJ2-7 | TRBV6-2/TRBV6-3 | . | . | TGTGCCAGCAGGGACAACTACGAGCAGTACTTC | CASRDNYEQYF
TRBJ2-5 | TRBV6-4 | TRBD2 | many | TGTGCCAGCAGTCGGCAGCGGGGGGGCCAAGAGACCCAGTACTTC | CASSRQRGGQETQYF
TRBJ2-1 | TRBV24-1 | TRBD1 | . | TGTGCCACCAGTGAATCCGGACAGTACAGGGGCGATGAGCAGTTCTTC | CATSESGQYRGDEQFF
TRBJ2-5 | TRBV14 | TRBD2 | . | TGTGCCAGCAGCCAAGGACTAGCGGGGCCGGAGACCCAGTACTTC | CASSQGLAGPETQYF
TRBJ1-2 | TRBV12-3/TRBV12-4 | . | few | TGTGCCAGCAGCTTGATTTTACCCCAAAAGGGCTACACCTTC | CASSLILPQKGYTF
TRBJ1-5 | TRBV5-1 | . | many | TGCGCCAGCAGCTCGGGACCGAACAATCAGCCCCAGCATTTT | CASSSGPNNQPQHF
TRBJ1-6 | TRBV7-9 | TRBD1 | many | TGTGCCAGCATCTCCTCACAGGGGTCCGACCCTCCCCTCCACTTT | CASISSQGSDPPLHF
TRBJ2-1 | TRBV2 | . | many | TGTGCCAGCAGCCGGGCCCGTCGGTATGAGCAGTTCTTC | CASSRARRYEQFF
TRBJ1-6 | TRBV28 | . | many | TGTGCCAGCACGCGGTCGCTCTCCTATAATTCACCCCTCCACTTT | CASTRSLSYNSPLHF
TRBJ2-4 | TRBV28 | . | many | TGTGCCAGCAGCCAGACAGATCTAGCCAAAAACATTCAGTACTTC | CASSQTDLAKNIQYF
TRBJ1-4 | TRBV4-1 | . | few | TGCGCCAGCAGCCAAGATCCGACAGGAGGAGTTGAAAAACTGTTTTTT | CASSQDPTGGVEKLFF
TRBJ2-2 | TRBV19 | TRBD1 | . | TGTGCCAGTAAGGGACAGGGAAACACCGGGGAGCTGTTTTTT | CASKGQGNTGELFF
TRBJ1-6 | TRBV7-9 | . | many | TGTGCCAGCAGCTTGAATTCACCCCTCCACTTT | CASSLNSPLHF
TRBJ2-7 | TRBV29-1 | . | . | TGCAGCGTTCGGGTCGGGTCCTACGAGCAGTACTTC | CSVRVGSYEQYF
TRBJ1-1 | TRBV25-1 | . | many | TGTGCCAGCAGGCCCGGGGAAACTGAAGCTTTCTTT | CASRPGETEAFF
TRBJ2-3 | TRBV6-2/TRBV6-3 | . | few | TGTGCCAGCACTAAGCGCACAGATACGCAGTATTTT | CASTKRTDTQYF
TRBJ1-5 | TRBV19 | . | many | TGTGCCAGTAGTAGGCCAGGGGATAATCAGCCCCAGCATTTT | CASSRPGDNQPQHF
TRBJ2-1 | TRBV4-1 | TRBD1 | many | TGCGCCAGCAGCCATCCCGGGACAGGGTTCGCCAATGAGCAGTTCTTC | CASSHPGTGFANEQFF
TRBJ1-6 | TRBV28 | . | medium-sized | TGTGCCAGCAGTTTATCCGAGATCTCCTATAATTCACCCCTCCACTTT | CASSLSEISYNSPLHF
TRBJ2-2 | TRBV7-2 | TRBD2 | . | TGTGCCAGCAGCCCGCGGACTAGCGGGGCCGGGGAGCTGTTTTTT | CASSPRTSGAGELFF
TRBJ1-1 | TRBV4-1 | TRBD1 | many | TGCGCCAGCAGCCAAGGGACAGGGGGCGCGGGCTTCGGAGCTTTCTTT | CASSQGTGGAGFGAFF
TRBJ1-1 | TRBV2 | . | . | TGTGCCAGCAGTGAAAGGTCAGGGGCCCCTGGACCTGAAGCTTTCTTT | CASSERSGAPGPEAFF
TRBJ2-6 | TRBV2 | . | many | TGTGCCAGCCGTGGCGGCACCTCTGGGGCCAACGTCCTGACTTTC | CASRGGTSGANVLTF
TRBJ2-7 | TRBV5-1 | TRBD1 | many | TGCGCCAGCAGCGGGACAGACGTGTCCTACGAGCAGTACTTC | CASSGTDVSYEQYF
TRBJ1-3 | TRBV9 | . | many | TGTGCCAGCAGCGTAGAGATAATGCCGTCTGGAAACACCATATATTTT | CASSVEIMPSGNTIYF
TRBJ2-6 | TRBV3-1 | . | many | TGTGCCAGCAGCCAAGCCGAAAGGATTGGGGCCAACGTCCTGACTTTC | CASSQAERIGANVLTF